This T cell receptor (beta chain) came from a study of blood T cell repertoires in COVID-19. Study-level information: Acute and convalescent COVID-19 samples came from the United States, Italy and Spain. In each case, the material was cDNA or gDNA derived from T cells, B-cell-depleted T cells, or PBMCs.

Original handling: Amplified reference gene primers provided the basis for estimating nucleated cell counts. Here immunoSEQ multiplex PCR was the method, and the copy in TCRdb shows in-frame clones only, minus some. That table supplies the V and J calls and clone size; D and trimming were determined from the DNA. Among over 30,000 clones listed, more than 85% were seen once. CDR1 is SGHRS and CDR2 is YFSETQ in the germline V gene. With 2 bases removed from V and 6 bases from J, the gap between germline ends came to 16 bases. The CDR3 covers 15 residues. Specimen: peripheral blood. The rearrangement uses TRBV5-1 and TRBJ2-3, with D perhaps matching TRBD2 (6 bases). This receptor was taken from a human donor in a cohort sampled during active COVID-19. The CDR3 coding sequence is TGCGCCAGCAGCTTCTCCGGACCTGGAGGGGATACGCAGTATTTT. Translating it yields CASSFSGPGGDTQYF.